These 18 T cell receptor beta chains were sequenced from one sample in a study of blood T cell repertoires in COVID-19. This table comes from immunoSEQ multiplex PCR, and its TCRdb copy is limited to in-frame clones, with some not included. This table has about 61,000 clones, around 77% appearing once. Sequencing was done on a sample of peripheral blood. These receptors all stem from a man aged 80 or over with active or convalescent COVID-19.

V and J are TRBV11-2 and TRBJ2-5, with 8 positions matching TRBD1. CDR3 length equals 18 residues. Germline CDR1 is SGHAT and CDR2 is FQNNGV. V lost 1 base to trimming and J lost 4 bases; unmatched junction nucleotides: 14. The CDR3 nucleotides read TGTGCCAGCAGCTTAGGAAGTCAGGGGGCGTATTGGGGAGAGACCCAGTACTTC. Translation: CASSLGSQGAYWGETQYF. Full variable domain (missing parts from reference TRBV11-2 and TRBJ2-5): EAGVAQSPRYKIIEKRQSVAFWCNPISGHATLYWYQQILGQGPKLLIQFQNNGVVDDSQLPKDRFSAERLKGVDSTLKIQPAKLEDSAVYLCASSLGSQGAYWGETQYFGPGTRLLVL.

This chain links TRBV12-3 or TRBV12-4 with TRBJ2-2; the D is unclear. There are 13 residues in the CDR3. V gave up 6 bases and J gave up 3 bases, with 8 bases separating them. Written as DNA, the CDR3 is TGTGCCAGCAGACGACAAGACACCGGGGAGCTGTTTTTT. Amino acid sequence: CASRRQDTGELFF.

This sequence joins TRBV5-1 and TRBJ1-2, with D possibly TRBD1 on 5 matching bases. The CDR3 runs 12 residues. The V gene lost 0 bases and the J gene lost 6 bases, with 6 bases spanning the gap. The germline V gene encodes CDR1 SGHRS and CDR2 YFSETQ. CDR3 loop: CASSLARDGYTF. CDR3 nucleotides: TGCGCCAGCAGCTTGGCCAGGGATGGCTACACCTTC.

The V call is TRBV7-9, the J call TRBJ2-3, with 13 bases lining up with TRBD2. This CDR3 has 15 residues. CDR1 is SEHNR, CDR2 FQNEAQ, per germline (reference sequence). V lost 2 bases and J lost 6; bases outside the gene matches: 2. The CDR3 reads CASSLRTSGSDTQYF. The CDR3 DNA follows: TGTGCCAGCAGCTTAAGGACTAGCGGGAGCGATACGCAGTATTTT.

This rearrangement joins TRBV18 to TRBJ2-7; 9 bases are a match to TRBD1. V dropped 1 base and J dropped 8; count of bases not matched to a gene: 15. The CDR3 totals 17 residues. CDR1 and CDR2 (germline): KGHSH, LQKENI. Here the CDR3 reads CASSPQTPGQGGQQQYF. The CDR3, as DNA: TGTGCCAGCTCACCACAAACTCCGGGACAGGGAGGCCAACAGCAGTACTTC. The complete variable domain, with remaining parts taken from reference TRBV18 and TRBJ2-7, reads NAGVMQNPRHLVRRRGQEARLRCSPMKGHSHVYWYRQLPEEGLKFMVYLQKENIIDESGMPKERFSAEFPKEGPSILRIQQVVRGDSAAYFCASSPQTPGQGGQQQYFGPGTRLTVT.

V and J are TRBV15 and TRBJ1-3, with D perhaps matching TRBD1 (5 bases). Germline V gene sequence: CDR1 LNHNV, CDR2 YYDKDF (reference sequence). The CDR3 extends over 15 amino acids. With 6 bases removed from V and 1 base from J, the gap between germline ends came to 13 bases. CDR3 nucleotides: TGTGCCACCAGAGACCACGCAGGGTCTGGAAACACCATATATTTT. Translation gives CATRDHAGSGNTIYF.

The chain recombines TRBV24-1 with TRBJ2-1, with D perhaps TRBD1 (7 bases). V lost 2 bases and J lost 10, with 8 bases in between. Germline CDR1 KGHDR, CDR2 SFDVKD. The CDR3 is made up of 12 amino acids. The CDR3 loop is CATSDSGGEQFF. As DNA, the CDR3 is TGTGCCACCAGTGATTCAGGGGGGGAGCAGTTCTTC.

This clone was seen more than once but under ten times. The chain is built from TRBV18 and TRBJ1-5; no clear D gene. Between the trimmed V and J ends, which lost 6 bases and 5 bases, there was a span of 17 bases. This CDR3 has 15 amino acids. The germline V gene has CDR1 KGHSH and CDR2 LQKENI. CDR3 sequence (DNA): TGTGCCAGCTCCACGGCCCCAAGCGGAGATCAGCCCCAGCATTTT. Translation gives CASSTAPSGDQPQHF.

The DNA of the CDR3 is TGTGCCAGCAGCTTAGATCCAGGGGTAGGGTACGAGCAGTACTTC. Residues: CASSLDPGVGYEQYF. This chain joins TRBV7-9 and TRBJ2-7, with a tentative D call TRBD1 (6 bases). Germline CDR1 reads SEHNR; CDR2 reads FQNEAQ (reference sequence). Trimming stripped 1 base from V and 4 bases from J, with 14 bases between. The CDR3 is 15 residues long.

This clone turned up a few times. The rearrangement joins TRBV18 to TRBJ1-5; tentative D call: TRBD1 (5 bases). The CDR3 is 15 amino acids. CDR1 and CDR2 (germline): KGHSH, LQKENI. The ends were cut back, 3 bases at V and 5 bases at J, with 14 bases in the middle. This CDR3 is CASSPAPSGDQPQHF. The CDR3 DNA follows: TGTGCCAGCTCACCGGCCCCGTCGGGGGATCAGCCCCAGCATTTT.

The chain uses TRBV7-8 and TRBJ2-1; D perhaps matches TRBD2 (6 bases). The CDR3 is made up of 15 amino acids. V was trimmed by 5 bases and J by 10 bases, leaving 21 bases between them. Germline V gives CDR1 SGHVS, CDR2 FQNEAQ. The DNA of the CDR3 is TGTGCCAGCAGCCGCAGGGACTGGGCCTCGGAAGAGCAGTTCTTC. Protein: CASSRRDWASEEQFF.

This clone was detected ten times or more. The chain employs TRBV3-1 (or the pseudogene TRBV3-2) and TRBJ2-1; 7 bases match TRBD2. In germline, CDR1 is LGHDT, CDR2 YNNKEL (reference sequence). V trimming: 1 base; J trimming: 3 bases; junction bases outside the gene matches: 12. The CDR3 extends over 18 amino acids. DNA of the CDR3: TGTGCCAGCAGCCAAGCGAGATCCCGGGACTACTACTACAATGAGCAGTTCTTC. Protein product: CASSQARSRDYYYNEQFF.

The V call is TRBV5-6, the J call TRBJ2-5, with 11 nucleotides matching TRBD2. V gave up 1 base and J gave up 2 bases; unmatched junction bases: 1. In germline, CDR1 is SGHDT, CDR2 YYEEEE. CDR3 size: 15 residues. The CDR3 DNA sequence: TGTGCCAGCAGCTTGTTAGCGGGAGGGCAAGAGACCCAGTACTTC. Translation: CASSLLAGGQETQYF.

The chain has TRBV5-1 and TRBJ1-6, with D hard to call. The CDR3 contains 13 residues. Trimming shortened V by 4 bases and J by 9 bases, and 11 bases separated the two germline ends. Germline loops: CDR1 SGHRS, CDR2 YFSETQ. The CDR3 nucleotides are TGCGCCAGCAGCCTTGAGTCGGGTTCACCCCTCCACTTT. Translated, it gives CASSLESGSPLHF.

Here the CDR3 DNA reads TGTGCCAGTAGTATACAGGGGAACACAGATACGCAGTATTTT. It codes for CASSIQGNTDTQYF. The V call is TRBV19, the J call TRBJ2-3, with a weak D call TRBD1 (6 bases). The CDR3 is 14 amino acids. Germline V gene sequence: CDR1 LNHDA, CDR2 SQIVND (reference sequence). V shed 2 bases and J shed 2 bases, with 8 bases lying between them.

The V call is TRBV6-1, the J call TRBJ1-2; D is perhaps TRBD1 (6 bases). Germline CDR1 is MNHNS and CDR2 is SASEGT. V gave up 0 bases and J gave up 4 bases, with 18 bases separating them. The CDR3 has 17 residues. In nucleotides, the CDR3 is TGTGCCAGCAGTGAAGCAGGGTGGCCGGGACAAAGCTATGGCTACACCTTC. Its protein product is CASSEAGWPGQSYGYTF.

V is TRBV5-5 and J is TRBJ1-4; D possibly corresponds to TRBD1 (6 bases). V gave up 2 bases and J gave up 8 bases, with 16 bases separating them. Germline V gene data show CDR1 as SGHKS and CDR2 as YYEKEE (reference sequence). CDR3 length: 15 amino acids. The CDR3 loop reads CASSFRDIPWEKLFF. Written as DNA, the CDR3 is TGTGCCAGCAGCTTCAGGGACATACCTTGGGAAAAACTGTTTTTT.

This clone was recorded a few times. The rearrangement uses TRBV7-3 and TRBJ2-7, with 13 bases that match TRBD2. This CDR3 has 14 residues. Losses at the gene ends were 5 bases for V and 6 bases for J; bases not matched to a gene: 4. Germline assignment: CDR1 SGHTA and CDR2 FQGTGA. CDR3 nucleotide sequence: TGTGCCAGCAGCCCCGGACTAGCGGGAGTCGAGCAGTACTTC. Translating gives CASSPGLAGVEQYF.